Given below is one T cell receptor (beta chain) in context. This clone was seen a single time. The antigen this receptor binds is unknown. Base qualities are not recorded, but no much larger clone differs from it by a single base. This record belongs to a study of T cell changes during pregnancy in multiple sclerosis (dated by TCRdb to between 2019 and 2020). Broadly, across the study: The study looked at changes in the T cell repertoire across pregnancy in women with multiple sclerosis.

The germline V gene specifies MNHEY as CDR1 and SVGAGI as CDR2. Inclusive of the bounding cysteine and phenylalanine, the CDR3 is 15 residues long. Of the read, only the CDR3 DNA is kept; its 45 bases are in frame from base 1. V is reduced by 2 bases and J by 3 bases, leaving a spacing of 10 bases between them. The library was generated by the immunoSEQ multiplex PCR assay. TCRdb carries this immuneACCESS record with in-frame sequences only. Its versions omit some clonotypes, under half of them owing to an unresolved V gene in the studies checked, with the rest unexplained. In this sample the table shows about 98,000 clones, about 90% of which occur a single time. Approximately 2% of the sample comes from the top ten.

The chain couples TRBV6-5 to TRBJ2-2, and possibly TRBD1, on 6 matching bases. This material consisted of peripheral blood, taken after pregnancy. This receptor was identified in a female donor in good health, enrolled as a control in a pregnancy study. The DNA reads TGTGCCAGCAGTTACCAAAACAGGGACACCGGGGAGCTGTTTTTT. It encodes CASSYQNRDTGELFF.